The 3 T cell receptor beta chains presented below share a single source sample, sequenced in a study of T cells in Graves' hyperthyroidism and ophthalmopathy. RNA transcripts were the template for amplifying TCR beta CDR3 regions. HTBI primers drove first-round RT-PCR of the TCR CDR3. TCRdb independently ran MiXCR on the multiplex PCR reads; one entry per CDR3 protein. Found here are some 600,000 distinct CDR3 sequences, approximately 15% of them singletons; the top ten hold around 5.4%. Sample: blood. The receptors come from a woman aged 25 to 39 with Graves' hyperthyroidism that later progressed to Graves' ophthalmopathy.

This clonotype was seen at least ten times. The V gene is TRBV28, the J gene TRBJ2-2; TRBD1 is a possible D gene (5 bases). In germline, CDR1 is MDHEN, CDR2 SYDVKM. V was shortened by 1 base and J by 3 bases, with 9 bases between the two germline ends. The CDR3 runs to 15 residues. CDR3 protein: CASSLYDSYTGELFF. The CDR3 region has the DNA TGTGCCAGCAGTTTATATGACAGCTACACCGGGGAGCTGTTTTTT.

The chain links TRBV12-3 or TRBV12-4 to TRBJ1-1, with D tentatively TRBD1 (5 bases). V was shortened by 6 bases and J by 4 bases, with 12 bases between the two germline ends. There are 13 residues in the CDR3. The CDR3 region has the DNA TGTGCCAGCAGGACACAGACAGTCACTGAAGCTTTCTTT. It is translated as CASRTQTVTEAFF.

This clonotype was picked up a small number of times. The chain employs TRBV7-9 and TRBJ2-1; D is perhaps TRBD1 (6 bases). Germline CDR1 and CDR2: SEHNR and FQNEAQ (reference sequence). V dropped 7 bases and J dropped 1 base, with 23 bases sitting between them. The CDR3 spans 18 residues. This CDR3 reads CASIGLQGPPLSYNEQFF. The CDR3 DNA reads TGTGCCAGCATCGGCCTGCAGGGGCCACCACTTTCCTACAATGAGCAGTTCTTC.